One sample yielded the 27 T cell receptor beta chains listed below, sequenced in a study of radiation and T cells in renal cell carcinoma. The sample's time point: baseline pretreatment blood. Treatment meaning: 15 Gy SBRT to primary tumor, nephrectomy 4 weeks later. Clones were sequenced by immunoSEQ multiplex PCR, and TCRdb holds only the in-frame ones, with some missing. There are about 140,000 clones in the sample; approximately 82% occur only once, and roughly 23% lies in the top ten. The sequenced sample was blood, obtained from a patient whose treatment included radiotherapy and nephrectomy. The receptors originated from a woman in her 50s with renal cell carcinoma.

This chain uses TRBV10-2 with TRBJ1-4; 8 bases match TRBD1. The CDR3 is 16 residues long. Trimming cost V 4 bases and J 3 bases; bases outside gene matches: 7. Germline CDR1 WSHSY, CDR2 SAAADI. CDR3 in DNA: TGCGCCAGCAGTGTGGACAGGGCGAGGGCTAATGAAAAACTGTTTTTT. Translation gives CASSVDRARANEKLFF.

The chain combines TRBV19 with TRBJ1-3; a possible D gene is TRBD1 (5 bases). Germline lookup yields CDR1 LNHDA and CDR2 SQIVND (reference sequence). This CDR3 comprises 16 residues. The germline V and J ends were trimmed by 6 bases and 4 bases, with 19 bases remaining between them. CDR3 bases: TGTGCCAGTAGATCCACCAAGGGGTTCTCAGGAAACACCATATATTTT. Translating gives CASRSTKGFSGNTIYF. Full variable domain (rest looked up from reference TRBV19 and TRBJ1-3): DGGITQSPKYLFRKEGQNVTLSCEQNLNHDAMYWYRQDPGQGLRLIYYSQIVNDFQKGDIAEGYSVSREKKESFPLTVTSAQKNPTAFYLCASRSTKGFSGNTIYFGEGSWLTVV.

This sequence joins TRBV5-1 and TRBJ2-7, with D unclear. This CDR3 region has 15 residues. Trimming removed 2 bases from V and 5 bases from J, with 17 bases in between. Per the germline V gene, CDR1 is SGHRS and CDR2 is YFSETQ. The CDR3 sequence is CASSFRTAEDHEQYF. CDR3 bases: TGCGCCAGCAGCTTCAGAACGGCAGAAGACCACGAGCAGTACTTC.

The chain combines TRBV7-9 with TRBJ2-7; possible D gene TRBD1, 5 bases. V lost 6 bases, J lost 2 bases, and 11 bases lay in between. This CDR3 region has 13 residues. The V gene's germline CDR1 is SEHNR and CDR2 FQNEAQ (reference sequence). The CDR3 loop is CASSPRQPYEQYF. CDR3 sequence (DNA): TGTGCCAGCAGTCCTCGACAGCCCTACGAGCAGTACTTC.

The rearrangement uses TRBV11-2 and TRBJ1-1, with D perhaps TRBD1 (5 bases). CDR1 and CDR2 from the germline V gene are SGHAT and FQNNGV. V was clipped by 6 bases and J by 3 bases, with 11 bases between them. The CDR3 has 13 residues. For the CDR3, the DNA is TGTGCCAGCAGTCGACAGACGGACACTGAAGCTTTCTTT. Residues: CASSRQTDTEAFF.

The chain employs TRBV29-1 and TRBJ1-4; perhaps TRBD1 as D (5 bases). Germline V CDR1 and CDR2: SQVTM, ANQGSEA. V lost 6 bases and J 0 bases, leaving 11 bases between the germline ends. The CDR3 is 14 amino acids. The CDR3 DNA is TGCAGCGTGAACGGGGCTGCAACTAATGAAAAACTGTTTTTT. Translating it yields CSVNGAATNEKLFF.

The CDR3 DNA follows: TGTGCCAGCAGTAGAACCGAAGAGACCCAGTACTTC. Protein: CASSRTEETQYF. The rearrangement links TRBV6-5 to TRBJ2-5, with D unclear. This CDR3 has 12 residues. CDR1 and CDR2 from the germline V gene are MNHEY and SVGAGI. V was trimmed by 5 bases and J by 3 bases, leaving 7 bases between them.

This rearrangement joins TRBV27 to TRBJ2-7; D is unclear. CDR1 and CDR2 (germline): MNHEY, SMNVEV (reference sequence). CDR3 length equals 13 residues. Trimming removed 0 bases from V and 3 bases from J, with 6 bases in between. CDR3: CASSLSPNYEQYF. The CDR3 region has the DNA TGTGCCAGCAGTTTATCGCCCAACTACGAGCAGTACTTC.

The V call is TRBV5-1, the J call TRBJ1-1; 7 bases are shared with TRBD1. The CDR3 runs 13 residues. Germline CDR1 is SGHRS and CDR2 is YFSETQ. V shed 3 bases, J shed 3 bases, and the junction held 2 bases outside the gene matches. CDR3 residues: CASSYGTDTEAFF. For the CDR3, the DNA is TGCGCCAGCAGCTACGGGACAGACACTGAAGCTTTCTTT. Full variable domain (remainder filled in from reference TRBV5-1 and TRBJ1-1): KAGVTQTPRYLIKTRGQQVTLSCSPISGHRSVSWYQQTPGQGLQFLFEYFSETQRNKGNFPGRFSGRQFSNSRSEMNVSTLELGDSALYLCASSYGTDTEAFFGQGTRLTVV.

The chain couples TRBV7-2 to TRBJ2-7, with no clear D. The germline V and J ends were trimmed by 4 bases and 1 base, with 5 bases remaining between them. Germline V gene data show CDR1 as SGHTA and CDR2 as FQGNSA. The CDR3 is 12 amino acids. DNA of the CDR3: TGTGCCAGCAGCTCCACATCCTACGAGCAGTACTTC. Protein sequence: CASSSTSYEQYF. Full variable domain (missing parts from reference TRBV7-2 and TRBJ2-7): GAGVSQSPSNKVTEKGKDVELRCDPISGHTALYWYRQSLGQGLEFLIYFQGNSAPDKSGLPSDRFSAERTGGSVSTLTIQRTQQEDSAVYLCASSSTSYEQYFGPGTRLTVT.

This clone was detected many times. This chain connects TRBV27 to TRBJ1-2; D not resolved. The CDR3 contains 13 residues. Trimming stripped 8 bases from V and 4 bases from J, with 14 bases between. Looked up from germline, CDR1 is MNHEY and CDR2 is SMNVEV (reference sequence). This chain's CDR3 is CASARIGSYGYTF. DNA of the CDR3: TGTGCCAGCGCACGGATCGGGAGCTATGGCTACACCTTC.

The chain employs TRBV5-1 and TRBJ2-7; 8 bases align to TRBD1. The CDR3 is made up of 14 amino acids. Germline-derived CDR1 and CDR2 are SGHRS and YFSETQ. J lost 2 bases, V lost 5 bases, and 6 bases had no gene match. The CDR3 sequence: CASSSLQGAYEQYF. In nucleotides, the CDR3 is TGCGCCAGCAGTTCGCTACAGGGGGCCTACGAGCAGTACTTC. Drawing the rest from reference TRBV5-1 and TRBJ2-7, the complete variable domain is KAGVTQTPRYLIKTRGQQVTLSCSPISGHRSVSWYQQTPGQGLQFLFEYFSETQRNKGNFPGRFSGRQFSNSRSEMNVSTLELGDSALYLCASSSLQGAYEQYFGPGTRLTVT.

This clone was picked up a small number of times. The chain recombines TRBV5-1 with TRBJ2-5; D remains unclear. Trimming cost V 0 bases and J 6 bases, with 0 bases left between them. Germline V gives CDR1 SGHRS, CDR2 YFSETQ. This CDR3 is built from 10 residues. The chain's CDR3 is CASSLETQYF. The CDR3 region has the DNA TGCGCCAGCAGCTTGGAGACCCAGTACTTC.

This chain uses TRBV7-9 with TRBJ2-7; D is possibly TRBD1 or TRBD2 (5 bases each). This CDR3 has 14 amino acids. The germline V and J ends were trimmed by 4 bases and 2 bases, with 12 bases remaining between them. Germline CDR1 is SEHNR and CDR2 is FQNEAQ (reference sequence). The CDR3 coding sequence is TGTGCCAGCAGCTCCTCAGGGACCACCTACGAGCAGTACTTC. Protein product: CASSSSGTTYEQYF.

In this sample, this clone turned up once. This chain uses TRBV6-5 with TRBJ2-1, with D perhaps matching TRBD2 (6 bases). The CDR3 runs to 15 residues. Trimming removed 5 bases at V and 6 bases at J, with 17 bases between. Germline loops: CDR1 MNHEY, CDR2 SVGAGI. The CDR3: CASSRVAENPNEQFF. The CDR3 DNA reads as TGTGCCAGCAGTCGAGTAGCGGAGAACCCCAATGAGCAGTTCTTC.

V and J are TRBV5-1 and TRBJ2-1; TRBD2 aligns across 7 bases. V trimming: 0 bases; J trimming: 5 bases; junction bases outside the gene matches: 2. The CDR3 is made up of 14 amino acids. Per germline, CDR1 SGHRS and CDR2 YFSETQ. The CDR3 DNA reads as TGCGCCAGCAGCTTGGAGCGGGGAGACAATGAGCAGTTCTTC. Encoded protein: CASSLERGDNEQFF.

The chain has TRBV29-1 and TRBJ2-1, with D perhaps being TRBD1 or TRBD2 (5 bases each). V lost 0 bases and J lost 9, with 12 bases in between. This CDR3 is built from 13 residues. Germline assignment: CDR1 SQVTM and CDR2 ANQGSEA. The chain's CDR3 is CSVEDGKGSEQFF. The CDR3 nucleotides read TGCAGCGTTGAAGACGGCAAGGGGAGTGAGCAGTTCTTC.

The chain recombines TRBV29-1 with TRBJ2-7; 8 nucleotides agree with TRBD1. CDR1 is SQVTM and CDR2 is ANQGSEA in the germline V gene. The CDR3 covers 12 residues. The junction had 7 bases not matched to a gene; V was cut back by 6 bases and J by 6 bases. The CDR3: CSVGDRRSEQYF. The CDR3 region has the DNA TGCAGCGTCGGGGACAGGCGCAGCGAGCAGTACTTC.

This clone was seen only a few times. CDR3 in amino acids: CASRDFMNTEAFF. CDR3 DNA: TGTGCCAGTCGGGACTTCATGAACACTGAAGCTTTCTTT. The V and J genes are TRBV19 and TRBJ1-1, with D possibly matching TRBD1 (5 bases). With 8 bases removed from V and 0 bases from J, the gap between germline ends came to 10 bases. Germline-derived CDR1 and CDR2 are LNHDA and SQIVND (reference sequence). The CDR3 extends over 13 amino acids.

The chain carries TRBV6-5 and TRBJ1-2; possibly TRBD1 for D (5 bases). Germline lookup yields CDR1 MNHEY and CDR2 SVGAGI. The CDR3 is made up of 15 amino acids. The V and J ends lost 0 bases and 2 bases respectively, with 10 bases between them. As DNA, the CDR3 is TGTGCCAGCAGTTACTCGATGTGGGGGAACTATGGCTACACCTTC. It is translated as CASSYSMWGNYGYTF.

The chain recombines TRBV5-6 with TRBJ1-1, with D maybe TRBD1 (5 bases). This CDR3 is built from 14 residues. Trimming removed 3 bases at V and 4 bases at J, with 13 bases between. CDR1 and CDR2 (germline): SGHDT, YYEEEE. The CDR3 nucleotides read TGTGCCAGCAGCTCCTCGGGGGGATCCACTGAAGCTTTCTTT. It translates to CASSSSGGSTEAFF.

This chain uses TRBV6-6 with TRBJ2-2, with D perhaps TRBD2 (5 bases). The CDR3 loop spans 14 amino acids. Trimming took 7 bases from V and 6 from J, leaving 15 bases between them. Looked up from germline, CDR1 is MNHNY and CDR2 is SVGAGI (reference sequence). The DNA of the CDR3 is TGTGCCAGCAAAAAGGAGGAGAGGGCCGGGGAGCTGTTTTTT. Protein: CASKKEERAGELFF.

V usage is TRBV2 and J usage is TRBJ1-2; the match to TRBD1 covers 10 bases. This CDR3 spans 15 amino acids. CDR1 is SNHLY and CDR2 is FYNNEI in the germline V gene. The trim removed 3 bases at V and 2 bases at J, leaving 3 bases unmatched. CDR3 sequence: CASSEGTGENYGYTF. The CDR3 DNA is TGTGCCAGCAGTGAGGGGACAGGGGAAAACTATGGCTACACCTTC.

This clone was counted a few times. The chain recombines TRBV6-5 with TRBJ1-4; no definite D call. V dropped 2 bases and J dropped 5 bases, with 6 bases sitting between them. The CDR3 is 13 amino acids. CDR1 and CDR2 from the germline V gene are MNHEY and SVGAGI. The CDR3 DNA reads as TGTGCCAGCAGTTACGGGGTCAATGAAAAACTGTTTTTT. It specifies CASSYGVNEKLFF.

This clone has more than one count but fewer than ten. The genes are TRBV30 and TRBJ1-1; TRBD1 is a possible D gene (6 bases). CDR3 size: 13 residues. Between the trimmed V and J ends, which lost 4 bases and 0 bases, there was a span of 9 bases. Germline V gene sequence: CDR1 GTSNPN, CDR2 SVGIG (reference sequence). CDR3: CAWTGVMNTEAFF. For the CDR3, the DNA is TGTGCCTGGACAGGGGTTATGAACACTGAAGCTTTCTTT.

The V call is TRBV5-1, the J call TRBJ2-3; tentative D call: TRBD2 (7 bases). Looked up from germline, CDR1 is SGHRS and CDR2 is YFSETQ. V shed 7 bases and J shed 0 bases, with 15 bases lying between them. The CDR3 sequence is 15 residues long. The CDR3: CASGRGTPSTDTQYF. The CDR3 nucleotides are TGCGCCAGCGGGCGGGGGACACCTAGCACAGATACGCAGTATTTT. The full variable domain, rest sourced from reference TRBV5-1 and TRBJ2-3, is KAGVTQTPRYLIKTRGQQVTLSCSPISGHRSVSWYQQTPGQGLQFLFEYFSETQRNKGNFPGRFSGRQFSNSRSEMNVSTLELGDSALYLCASGRGTPSTDTQYFGPGTRLTVL.

The J gene is TRBJ2-5, the V gene TRBV20-1; the D is unclear. The V end lost 6 bases, the J end lost 1 base, and 6 bases lay between the germline ends. The CDR3 has 11 amino acids. The germline V gene has CDR1 DFQATT and CDR2 SNEGSKA (reference sequence). CDR3 sequence: CSAKGQETQYF. CDR3 nucleotides: TGCAGTGCCAAGGGCCAAGAGACCCAGTACTTC.